This TCR beta chain was found in a study of T-cell reconstitution after alpha-beta-depleted transplantation in children (dated by TCRdb to about 2016). Describing the broader study: Using TCR repertoire profiling, the study quantitatively followed how T-cell immune reconstitution unfolded in children after TCRalphabeta/CD19-depleted allogeneic hematopoietic cell transplantation. Beyond this particular receptor, the publication reports: Apparently early alphabetaT-cell count recovery about two months after transplant reportedly relied on only several hundred rapidly expanded clones derived from non-depleted graft cells. The frequencies of hyperexpanded clones fell over the following months, and after one year, T-cell counts and TCRbeta diversity were mostly attributed to newly produced T cells. In some patients, the high TCRbeta diversity seen at day 60 was put down to recipient T cells and intrathymic progenitors that had survived conditioning.

The library was generated by PCR. Sequencing instrument: Illumina HiSeq 2500. To normalize quantification of the TCRbeta repertoire, the TCR libraries were built with molecular barcoding that relied on unique molecular identifiers. TCRdb applied fastp at Q25 and MiXCR to the public reads, then kept only in-frame beta chains. CDR3 protein duplicates are merged, each entry listing the most common genes and DNA. The sample contains fewer than 400,000 distinct CDR3 sequences, approximately 23% of them found a single time. The ten biggest clones cover approximately 11% of the sample. According to the study, the label for this sample's treatment or condition signals: allogeneic hematopoietic cell transplantation with graft depleted of TCRalphabeta T cells and CD19 B cells. Transplant recipients were children who received TCRalphabeta/CD19-depleted allogeneic hematopoietic cell grafts. As concerns this clonotype: Its antigen remains undetermined. Per-nucleotide qualities are absent, and no much larger clonotype sits a single base away.

The source material was PBMCs, mostly from graft donor cells, sampled 180 days after TCRalphabeta/CD19-depleted stem cell transplant. This clonotype originated in a male patient younger than 18 who had a stem cell transplant for acute lymphoblastic leukemia, so the T cells may come from the graft donor.

Read as DNA, the sequence is TGTGCCAGCAGCTTAACAAAAACTCAGGGCAATGAGCAGTTCTTC. Its translation is CASSLTKTQGNEQFF. The rearranged segments are TRBV7-6 and TRBJ2-1; TRBD1 might be the D gene, on 5 matching bases. V sheds 2 bases and J sheds 6 bases, leaving 14 bases between their ends. The CDR3 measures 15 amino acids from cysteine to phenylalanine. The kept DNA is CDR3 alone, 45 bases in frame from the first base. The germline V gene supplies CDR1 SGHVS and CDR2 FNYEAQ.